These 22 T cell receptor beta chains share one sample of origin, sequenced in a study of T cell repertoires and leukemia-associated antigens. One entry per CDR3 protein results from TCRdb running MiXCR on the 5' RACE reads. This sample has 7,500 to 10,000 distinct CDR3 sequences, with less than 55% found just once. No antigens are known for them. Sequences were obtained from CD3+ T cells sorted from blood and cultured. Every receptor here comes from a female donor in good health.

The table lists this clonotype with a count of one. The rearrangement joins TRBV30 to TRBJ2-1, with D tentatively TRBD2 (5 bases). Looked up from germline, CDR1 is GTSNPN and CDR2 is SVGIG (reference sequence). The CDR3 runs to 14 residues. The V gene lost 2 bases and the J gene lost 2 bases, with 10 bases spanning the gap. The CDR3 is CAWSPGSTYNEQFF. The CDR3 bases are TGTGCCTGGAGTCCGGGATCTACCTACAATGAGCAGTTCTTC.

In regard to this clonotype: The DNA is omitted, as the CDR3 cannot be located on it reliably, and the CDR3 follows TCRdb's listing. This chain joins TRBV7-9 and TRBJ2-7; TRBD2, the table's D call, lacks a check against the DNA. Germline V lookup: CDR1 SEHNR, CDR2 FQNEAQ (reference sequence). The CDR3 comprises 23 residues, both ends counted. CDR3 in amino acids: CASSFYICSADDYPSGSSYEQYF.

Only one count was recorded for this clonotype. The rearrangement joins TRBV12-3 or TRBV12-4 to TRBJ2-7; perhaps TRBD1 as D (5 bases). Trimming removed 3 bases at V and 4 bases at J, with 19 bases between. The CDR3 has 16 residues. CDR3 protein: CASSFLFQTVRYEQYF. CDR3 sequence (DNA): TGTGCCAGCAGTTTCTTGTTCCAGACAGTTCGTTACGAGCAGTACTTC.

This clonotype was observed a handful of times. The J gene is TRBJ2-1, the V gene TRBV7-8; 10 bases are a match to TRBD2. The germline CDR1 and CDR2 sequences are SGHVS and FQNEAQ. The CDR3 extends over 18 amino acids. J gave up 5 bases and V 3 bases, and 13 bases lay outside the gene matches. The CDR3 DNA follows: TGTGCCAGCAGCTTTCCCCGGACTAGCGGTAAACCCGACAATGAGCAGTTCTTC. The encoded protein is CASSFPRTSGKPDNEQFF.

V is TRBV5-1 and J is TRBJ1-1, with D possibly matching TRBD1 (6 bases). The germline V gene encodes CDR1 SGHRS and CDR2 YFSETQ. The germline V and J ends were trimmed by 4 bases and 4 bases, with 17 bases remaining between them. This CDR3 region has 15 residues. CDR3 sequence (DNA): TGCGCCAGCAGCGCGATAACAGGGTCCGCCACTGAAGCTTTCTTT. It yields the protein CASSAITGSATEAFF.

In this sample, this clonotype turned up a few times. The V gene is TRBV6-4, the J gene TRBJ2-1, with 8 bases identical to TRBD2. V trimming: 5 bases; J trimming: 6 bases; junction bases outside the gene matches: 3. This CDR3 spans 13 amino acids. Germline assignment: CDR1 MRHNA and CDR2 SNTAGT. As DNA, the CDR3 is TGTGCCAGCAGTCCCGGGACTAGCAATGAGCAGTTCTTC. Its protein is CASSPGTSNEQFF.

In this sample, this clonotype turned up many times. The chain has TRBV27 and TRBJ1-1; 8 bases map to TRBD1. The length of the CDR3 is 16 residues. Germline CDR1 is MNHEY and CDR2 is SMNVEV (reference sequence). V was clipped by 4 bases and J by 6 bases; unmatched bases: 13. The CDR3 region has the DNA TGTGCCAGCAGTTCACGCTACGGACAGGGTGGGCCTGAAGCTTTCTTT. This sequence encodes CASSSRYGQGGPEAFF.

The chain couples TRBV9 to TRBJ2-1, with D perhaps matching TRBD1 (6 bases). Trimming cost V 4 bases and J 4 bases, with 12 bases left between them. CDR3 size: 14 residues. The V gene's germline CDR1 is SGDLS and CDR2 YYNGEE. The CDR3 spells CASSTGQIYNEQFF. The CDR3 region has the DNA TGTGCCAGCAGCACAGGACAGATTTACAATGAGCAGTTCTTC.

There are a few counts of this clonotype. The J gene is TRBJ2-2, the V gene TRBV29-1; perhaps TRBD1 as D (6 bases). This CDR3 comprises 14 residues. CDR1 and CDR2 from the germline V gene are SQVTM and ANQGSEA. Deletions cut 3 bases from V and 7 bases from J, with 15 bases between. As DNA, the CDR3 is TGCAGCGTTGAGACAGGACTCAAGAACGGGGAGCTGTTTTTT. Protein product: CSVETGLKNGELFF.

About this clonotype: One junction end does not reproduce the germline sequence, and a read error may be involved. The V and J genes are TRBV24-1 and TRBJ1-1; unclear D gene. CDR1 is KGHDR and CDR2 is SFDVKD in the germline V gene. The length of the CDR3 is 20 residues. CDR3 nucleotide sequence: TGTGCCACCAGTGAATTTCGGAAGATAGGCCCATTTGCAAGTTTTACTGAAGCTTCCTTT. It specifies CATSEFRKIGPFASFTEASF.

This clonotype was detected only once. Mismatch with germline at one junction end may stem from a read error. This chain uses TRBV9 with TRBJ2-1, with D possibly being TRBD1 (5 bases). The germline CDR1 and CDR2 sequences are SGDLS and YYNGEE. CDR3 length: 14 amino acids. CDR3 bases: TGTGTCAGCAGTGTAGGTCAGGGTTCCAGTGAGCAGTTCTTC. Its translation: CVSSVGQGSSEQFF.

This clonotype is labeled medium-sized. This chain links TRBV29-1 with TRBJ2-2, with TRBD2 matching over 14 bases. J gave up 5 bases and V 6 bases, and 5 bases lay outside the gene matches. Germline loops: CDR1 SQVTM, CDR2 ANQGSEA. There are 15 residues in the CDR3. CDR3 region: CSVKGLAGVTGELFF. CDR3 bases: TGCAGCGTGAAGGGACTAGCGGGAGTTACCGGGGAGCTGTTTTTT.

This clonotype was seen ten or more times. J is TRBJ2-7 and V is TRBV11-2; D gene ambiguous. CDR1 and CDR2 (germline): SGHAT, FQNNGV. This CDR3 has 15 amino acids. V shed 1 base and J shed 3 bases, with 13 bases lying between them. The CDR3 DNA reads as TGTGCCAGCAGCTTAGTCCGGGCTTCGTTCTACGAGCAGTACTTC. Protein sequence: CASSLVRASFYEQYF.

The chain is built from TRBV20-1 and TRBJ2-2, with D tentatively TRBD2 (6 bases). The CDR3 has 15 residues. Trimming took off 3 bases at V and 4 bases at J, with 15 bases between the two ends. Germline assignment: CDR1 DFQATT and CDR2 SNEGSKA (reference sequence). CDR3 nucleotide sequence: TGCAGTGCTAGGGACATGTTGGGGGGCACCGGGGAGCTGTTTTTT. This translates into CSARDMLGGTGELFF.

This clonotype was observed a few times. The gene calls are TRBV7-9 and TRBJ1-5, with 10 bases identical to TRBD1. CDR3 length: 16 residues. The V gene's germline CDR1 is SEHNR and CDR2 FQNEAQ (reference sequence). The trim removed 5 bases at V and 0 bases at J, leaving 4 bases unmatched. This chain's CDR3 is CASSIGTGDSNQPQHF. Written as DNA, the CDR3 is TGTGCCAGCAGCATCGGGACAGGGGATAGCAATCAGCCCCAGCATTTT.

The chain links TRBV20-1 to TRBJ2-1; TRBD2 aligns across 7 bases. The CDR3 length is 21 residues. Germline V gene sequence: CDR1 DFQATT, CDR2 SNEGSKA (reference sequence). V dropped 0 bases and J dropped 0; count of bases not matched to a gene: 20. The CDR3 nucleotides read TGCAGTGCTAGAGATCGGTTTGGCGGGAGAACCCCCGACGGCTCCTACAATGAGCAGTTCTTC. This encodes CSARDRFGGRTPDGSYNEQFF.

The chain's CDR3 is CASSFRFDTQYF. As DNA, the CDR3 is TGTGCCAGCAGCTTCAGGTTCGATACGCAGTATTTT. The gene calls are TRBV5-5 and TRBJ2-3; D uncertain. Germline V CDR1 and CDR2: SGHKS, YYEKEE (reference sequence). The CDR3 extends over 12 amino acids. V lost 2 bases, J lost 6 bases, and 7 bases lay in between.

This clonotype is medium-sized. This chain uses TRBV5-1 with TRBJ1-6; possible D gene TRBD1, 6 bases. The CDR3 has 15 residues. Trimming removed 3 bases at V and 10 bases at J, with 17 bases between. The V gene's germline CDR1 is SGHRS and CDR2 YFSETQ. Written as DNA, the CDR3 is TGCGCCAGCAGCTCCAGGGGTGCGAGGGAATCACCCCTCCACTTT. Translated, it gives CASSSRGARESPLHF.

This clonotype was seen only a few times. This chain links TRBV4-2 with TRBJ2-7; a possible D gene is TRBD2 (6 bases). Trimming took 4 bases from V and 4 from J, leaving 14 bases between them. The CDR3 has 14 amino acids. Germline CDR1 LGHNA, CDR2 YNFKEQ. CDR3 loop: CASSLSGADYEQYF. The CDR3 bases are TGTGCCAGCAGCCTATCGGGAGCCGATTACGAGCAGTACTTC.

This clonotype was observed a handful of times. V is TRBV5-1 and J is TRBJ2-1, with 7 bases lining up with TRBD2. Germline CDR1 and CDR2: SGHRS and YFSETQ. Germline trimming cut 3 bases from V and 8 bases from J; bases unmatched to any gene: 8. CDR3 size: 14 residues. CDR3 region: CASSSGGERHEQFF. The CDR3 DNA sequence: TGCGCCAGCAGCTCGGGGGGAGAGCGGCATGAGCAGTTCTTC.

The genes are TRBV28 and TRBJ1-2; 10 bases are shared with TRBD1. Losses at the gene ends were 2 bases for V and 8 bases for J; bases not matched to a gene: 14. The CDR3 spans 17 residues. CDR1 and CDR2 from the germline V gene are MDHEN and SYDVKM. The CDR3 DNA sequence: TGTGCCAGCAGTTTAGTAAGGACAGGGGGGAGTCTGGGAGGCTACACCTTC. This encodes CASSLVRTGGSLGGYTF.

The V gene is TRBV10-2, the J gene TRBJ2-7; the match to TRBD2 covers 11 bases. V lost 8 bases to trimming and J lost 3 bases; unmatched junction nucleotides: 6. The CDR3 spans 14 residues. The germline CDR1 and CDR2 sequences are WSHSY and SAAADI. The CDR3 nucleotides read TGCGCCAGCGCCACTAGCGGGGGAAACTACGAGCAGTACTTC. Amino acid sequence: CASATSGGNYEQYF.